Below, 29 T cell receptor beta chains from the same sample are listed, as sequenced in a study of blood T cells in healthy people across ages. Sample-barcoded 5' priming and a J-beta primer mix drove a second PCR of about 6 to 12 cycles. TCRdb reanalysed the 5' RACE reads using MiXCR and keeps one entry per CDR3 protein. This table has 850,000 or so distinct CDR3 sequences, under 30% appearing once. What was sequenced was blood. Receptors were obtained from a woman of 80 years or more in good health.

Concerning this clonotype itself: A much larger clone lies a single base off, so this may be a read error. The chain employs TRBV14 and TRBJ1-6; D not resolved. The CDR3 runs to 15 residues. Germline V gene data show CDR1 as SGHDN and CDR2 as FVKESK. In DNA form, the CDR3 reads TGTGCCAGCAGCCAAGACAACCCTAAGGGTTCACTCCTCCACTTT. It codes for CASSQDNPKGSLLHF.

This clonotype has only a few counts. This may be a read error, as it is one base from a much larger clone. The chain couples TRBV6-6 to TRBJ2-1; D remains unclear. Germline CDR1 MNHNY, CDR2 SVGAGI (reference sequence). This CDR3 comprises 12 residues. The V end lost 2 bases, the J end lost 9 bases, and 8 bases lay between the germline ends. The CDR3 here is CASSYQGVEQFF. In DNA, the CDR3 is TGTGCCAGCAGTTACCAAGGAGTTGAGCAGTTCTTC.

The table lists this clonotype with many counts. The chain combines TRBV24-1 with TRBJ2-3, with D maybe TRBD1 (6 bases). Germline assignment: CDR1 KGHDR and CDR2 SFDVKD. Trimming left V 0 bases short and J 2 bases short, with 11 bases between. The CDR3 length is 16 residues. CDR3 sequence: CATSDLGGPDTDTQYF. DNA of the CDR3: TGTGCCACCAGTGATTTGGGGGGCCCAGACACAGATACGCAGTATTTT.

The rearrangement joins TRBV19 to TRBJ2-1; the D is unclear. V lost 4 bases, J lost 0 bases, and 16 bases lay in between. The CDR3 spans 17 residues. CDR1 and CDR2 from the germline V gene are LNHDA and SQIVND (reference sequence). The CDR3 loop reads CASSTISVQSSYNEQFF. Here the CDR3 DNA reads TGTGCCAGTAGTACCATCTCCGTCCAGAGCTCCTACAATGAGCAGTTCTTC. The complete variable domain, with remaining parts taken from reference TRBV19 and TRBJ2-1, reads DGGITQSPKYLFRKEGQNVTLSCEQNLNHDAMYWYRQDPGQGLRLIYYSQIVNDFQKGDIAEGYSVSREKKESFPLTVTSAQKNPTAFYLCASSTISVQSSYNEQFFGPGTRLTVL.

This clonotype showed up many times. The chain is built from TRBV12-3 or TRBV12-4 and TRBJ1-2, with a possible D match to TRBD1 (5 bases). Between the trimmed V and J ends, which lost 1 base and 7 bases, there was a span of 10 bases. The CDR3 runs to 13 residues. CDR3 region: CASSLGKGPGYTF. The CDR3 region has the DNA TGTGCCAGCAGTTTAGGGAAGGGACCTGGCTACACCTTC.

This clonotype has ten or more counts. The chain combines TRBV4-1 with TRBJ2-7; 9 nucleotides align to TRBD1. The J segment lost 3 bases and the V segment lost 2 bases, leaving 5 bases of the junction unmatched. Germline assignment: CDR1 MGHRA and CDR2 YSYEKL. CDR3 length equals 15 residues. The CDR3 region is CASSQTGTGHYEQYF. The CDR3, as DNA: TGCGCCAGCAGCCAAACCGGGACAGGGCACTACGAGCAGTACTTC.

As to this clonotype: Since a much larger clone is just one base distant, this may be a read error. The V gene is TRBV5-1, the J gene TRBJ2-3; 8 bases match TRBD1. CDR1 and CDR2 (germline): SGHRS, YFSETQ. CDR3 size: 15 residues. V trimming: 3 bases; J trimming: 2 bases; junction bases outside the gene matches: 5. CDR3 sequence: CASSWGQENTDTQYF. The CDR3 bases are TGCGCCAGCAGCTGGGGACAGGAGAACACAGATACGCAGTATTTT. Combining the CDR3 with reference TRBV5-1 and TRBJ2-3 gives the whole variable domain KAGVTQTPRYLIKTRGQQVTLSCSPISGHRSVSWYQQTPGQGLQFLFEYFSETQRNKGNFPGRFSGRQFSNSRSEMNVSTLELGDSALYLCASSWGQENTDTQYFGPGTRLTVL.

The J gene is TRBJ1-2, the V gene TRBV6-5; maybe TRBD1 (5 bases). The ends were cut back, 5 bases at V and 8 bases at J, with 15 bases in the middle. The CDR3 extends over 13 amino acids. Looked up from germline, CDR1 is MNHEY and CDR2 is SVGAGI. The CDR3 loop reads CASSPPRGNGYTF. The CDR3 DNA reads TGTGCCAGCAGTCCCCCAAGGGGTAACGGCTACACCTTC.

This clonotype came up many times. The gene calls are TRBV7-9 and TRBJ2-3; TRBD1 is a possible D gene (5 bases). CDR3 size: 16 residues. Trimming shortened V by 5 bases and J by 0 bases, and 15 bases separated the two germline ends. Germline-derived CDR1 and CDR2 are SEHNR and FQNEAQ (reference sequence). DNA of the CDR3: TGTGCCAGCAGCCCCGTTAGGGGTGGGAGCACAGATACGCAGTATTTT. Translation gives CASSPVRGGSTDTQYF. Combining the CDR3 with reference TRBV7-9 and TRBJ2-3 gives the whole variable domain DTGVSQNPRHKITKRGQNVTFRCDPISEHNRLYWYRQTLGQGPEFLTYFQNEAQLEKSRLLSDRFSAERPKGSFSTLEIQRTEQGDSAMYLCASSPVRGGSTDTQYFGPGTRLTVL.

V gene TRBV7-9 combines with J gene TRBJ2-5, with 8 bases identical to TRBD2. Unmatched junction bases numbered 8, after V lost 1 base and J lost 7 bases. The CDR3 consists of 15 residues. Germline values: CDR1 SEHNR, CDR2 FQNEAQ (reference sequence). CDR3 amino acids: CASSLGSAGGSTQYF. CDR3 sequence (DNA): TGTGCCAGCAGCTTAGGGTCGGCGGGGGGTTCGACCCAGTACTTC.

This rearrangement joins TRBV9 to TRBJ2-2; the D is unclear. V was shortened by 4 bases and J by 3 bases, with 16 bases between the two germline ends. The CDR3 covers 16 residues. CDR1 and CDR2 from the germline V gene are SGDLS and YYNGEE. The CDR3, as DNA: TGTGCCAGCAGCCAGAGGACCCGGAATCACACCGGGGAGCTGTTTTTT. This translates into CASSQRTRNHTGELFF.

This clonotype was observed many times. The V call is TRBV20-1, the J call TRBJ1-1; TRBD1 aligns across 9 bases. Unmatched junction bases numbered 7, after V lost 2 bases and J lost 6 bases. Germline CDR1 reads DFQATT; CDR2 reads SNEGSKA (reference sequence). The CDR3 runs to 14 residues. Written as DNA, the CDR3 is TGCAGTGCTAGAACCGGACAGGGGCGGTCTGAAGCTTTCTTT. Translated: CSARTGQGRSEAFF.

At least ten counts were recorded for this clonotype. This chain links TRBV7-2 with TRBJ2-7, with 10 bases aligning to TRBD1. J lost 4 bases, V lost 5 bases, and 11 bases had no gene match. CDR3 length: 16 residues. Germline V gene lookup returns CDR1 SGHTA and CDR2 FQGNSA. The CDR3 protein is CASSPGTGENLYEQYF. The CDR3 region has the DNA TGTGCCAGCAGCCCAGGGACAGGGGAGAATTTGTACGAGCAGTACTTC.

The V call is TRBV7-8, the J call TRBJ1-5; 10 bases fit TRBD1. Losses at the gene ends were 3 bases for V and 2 bases for J; bases not matched to a gene: 13. There are 19 residues in the CDR3. CDR1 and CDR2 (germline): SGHVS, FQNEAQ. The chain's CDR3 is CASSFARDRGESGNQPQHF. The CDR3 nucleotides read TGTGCCAGCAGCTTCGCCCGGGACAGGGGAGAGTCAGGCAATCAGCCCCAGCATTTT.

This clonotype was picked up one time. The chain employs TRBV5-1 and TRBJ2-3, with 8 bases matching TRBD1. CDR3 length equals 16 residues. V gave up 4 bases and J gave up 14 bases; unmatched junction bases: 21. Germline CDR1 SGHRS, CDR2 YFSETQ. The chain's CDR3 is CASSPDRAERNEKLYF. The DNA of the CDR3 is TGCGCCAGCAGCCCGGACAGGGCGGAAAGGAATGAAAAACTGTATTTT.

The rearrangement links TRBV20-1 to TRBJ1-4; tentative D call: TRBD1 (5 bases). The CDR3 covers 14 residues. Germline CDR1 and CDR2: DFQATT and SNEGSKA (reference sequence). The V and J ends lost 2 bases and 7 bases respectively, with 14 bases between them. CDR3 amino acids: CSARLQGGSEKLFF. In DNA, the CDR3 is TGCAGTGCTAGACTGCAGGGTGGGTCTGAAAAACTGTTTTTT.

Points on this clonotype: With a much larger clone just one base away, this may be a read error. The genes are TRBV7-9 and TRBJ2-3; D unresolved. Germline V gene data show CDR1 as SEHNR and CDR2 as FQNEAQ (reference sequence). There are 15 residues in the CDR3. The CDR3 is CASRLARVRTDRQYF. The CDR3, as DNA: TGTGCCAGCAGACTGGCCCGGGTCCGCACAGATAGGCAGTATTTT.

The chain is built from TRBV20-1 and TRBJ2-5; 12 bases fit TRBD1. V trimming: 5 bases; J trimming: 4 bases; junction bases outside the gene matches: 5. The germline CDR1 and CDR2 sequences are DFQATT and SNEGSKA (reference sequence). There are 14 residues in the CDR3. The DNA for the CDR3 is TGCAGTGCTGGGGGGGACAGGGGGCGAGAGACCCAGTACTTC. Its translation: CSAGGDRGRETQYF.

This clonotype was detected many times. The rearrangement joins TRBV3-1 to TRBJ2-1; TRBD2 agrees at 10 bases. Germline V gene lookup returns CDR1 LGHDT and CDR2 YNNKEL (reference sequence). With 3 bases clipped from V and 4 bases from J, the junction kept 18 bases outside the gene matches. This CDR3 has 20 amino acids. The CDR3 sequence is CASSQEGGLAVLGRYNEQFF. The CDR3 DNA sequence: TGTGCCAGCAGCCAGGAAGGAGGACTAGCGGTGCTGGGGCGGTACAATGAGCAGTTCTTC.

This clonotype was seen ten or more times. This chain's CDR3 is CASSARTGGNYGYTF. For the CDR3, the DNA is TGTGCCAGCAGCGCACGGACAGGTGGCAACTATGGCTACACCTTC. This chain uses TRBV7-2 with TRBJ1-2; TRBD1 aligns across 7 bases. Germline assignment: CDR1 SGHTA and CDR2 FQGNSA. CDR3 size: 15 residues. The J segment lost 2 bases and the V segment lost 5 bases, leaving 8 bases of the junction unmatched.

There are many counts of this clonotype. V is TRBV12-3 or TRBV12-4 and J is TRBJ1-2; a weak D match, TRBD1 (5 bases). V was cut by 4 bases and J by 8 bases, with 14 bases left in between. This CDR3 has 13 residues. The CDR3 region has the DNA TGTGCCAGCAGTTCCATGGGGGATTGGGGCTACACCTTC. Its translation is CASSSMGDWGYTF.

This clonotype was recorded a few times. This sequence joins TRBV4-2 and TRBJ1-2; the D is unclear. Between the trimmed V and J ends, which lost 5 bases and 4 bases, there was a span of 14 bases. The CDR3 has 14 amino acids. Germline CDR1 reads LGHNA; CDR2 reads YNFKEQ. The CDR3 region is CASSLDAVGYGYTF. As DNA, the CDR3 is TGTGCCAGCAGCTTAGATGCGGTTGGCTATGGCTACACCTTC.

This clonotype was recorded many times. The genes are TRBV14 and TRBJ2-1; TRBD2 agrees at 7 bases. The CDR3 length is 12 residues. J lost 8 bases, V lost 3 bases, and 1 base had no gene match. Germline loops: CDR1 SGHDN, CDR2 FVKESK. The CDR3 coding sequence is TGTGCCAGCAGCCAGGGGGGGTATGAGCAGTTCTTC. Its protein product is CASSQGGYEQFF.

This clonotype came up a few times. The chain joins TRBV6-5 to TRBJ2-2, with TRBD2 as a possible D gene (5 bases). Per germline, CDR1 MNHEY and CDR2 SVGAGI. The CDR3 consists of 12 residues. V was shortened by 11 bases and J by 6 bases, with 13 bases between the two germline ends. CDR3 nucleotide sequence: TGTGCCGGCGGCCGGGGTCCCGGGGAGCTGTTTTTT. Its translation: CAGGRGPGELFF.

This clonotype was found many times. The chain carries TRBV7-9 and TRBJ2-1, with 10 bases aligning to TRBD2. CDR3 length: 15 amino acids. The germline gives CDR1 SEHNR, CDR2 FQNEAQ (reference sequence). J was trimmed by 5 bases and V by 5 bases; bases with no gene match: 6. CDR3 in amino acids: CASSRSGGANNEQFF. In nucleotides, the CDR3 is TGTGCCAGCAGCCGGAGCGGGGGGGCCAACAATGAGCAGTTCTTC.

This clonotype was seen ten or more times. J is TRBJ1-2 and V is TRBV12-3 or TRBV12-4, with D possibly TRBD1 on 6 matching bases. V lost 7 bases to trimming and J lost 4 bases, with 13 bases between them. The CDR3 is made up of 13 amino acids. The CDR3 DNA is TGTGCCAGCAAACCAGGACAGTCCTATGGCTACACCTTC. Amino acid sequence: CASKPGQSYGYTF.

This clonotype has a count of ten or more. This chain uses TRBV28 with TRBJ2-5, with 14 bases matching TRBD2. CDR3 length: 18 amino acids. Germline assignment: CDR1 MDHEN and CDR2 SYDVKM. Trimming cost V 8 bases and J 2 bases; bases outside gene matches: 13. CDR3 bases: TGTGCCAGCGGGCCCCGACTAGCGGGGGGGCGAGGTCAAGAGACCCAGTACTTC. This codes for CASGPRLAGGRGQETQYF.

This clonotype appeared many times. The chain couples TRBV18 to TRBJ2-5; D is possibly TRBD1 (5 bases). The germline V gene has CDR1 KGHSH and CDR2 LQKENI. The V and J ends lost 2 bases and 3 bases respectively, with 10 bases between them. The CDR3 loop spans 14 amino acids. CDR3 DNA: TGTGCCAGCTCACCAGCGGACACAAAAGAGACCCAGTACTTC. Protein sequence: CASSPADTKETQYF.

This clonotype was detected many times. The chain is built from TRBV20-1 and TRBJ2-5; D unclear. Germline values: CDR1 DFQATT, CDR2 SNEGSKA (reference sequence). The CDR3 is made up of 13 amino acids. V was clipped by 4 bases and J by 2 bases, with 11 bases between them. This CDR3 reads CSAIPGPQETQYF. The CDR3 bases are TGCAGTGCTATTCCGGGCCCTCAAGAGACCCAGTACTTC.